This TCR beta chain was documented in a study of T-cell reconstitution after alpha-beta-depleted transplantation in children. This clonotype was counted many times. V lost 3 bases and J 5 bases, leaving 8 bases between the germline ends. The CDR3 is made up of 13 amino acids. Per the germline V gene, CDR1 is LNHDA and CDR2 is SQIVND (reference sequence). Unique molecular identifiers tagged the TCRbeta library. MiXCR, run by TCRdb on the PCR reads, gives a single entry per CDR3 protein. The profile shows around 500,000 distinct CDR3 sequences, 23% of them singletons. The sequence derives from a boy under three years old who had a stem cell transplant for acute myeloid leukemia, so the T cells may come from the graft donor. The chain has TRBV19 and TRBJ2-1; D is ambiguous. The source was PBMCs, mostly from graft donor cells, collected 360 days after TCRalphabeta/CD19-depleted stem cell transplant. The CDR3 sequence: CASSMPAHNEQFF. For the CDR3, the DNA is TGTGCCAGTAGTATGCCGGCACACAATGAGCAGTTCTTC. The whole variable domain, remainder taken from reference TRBV19 and TRBJ2-1, is DGGITQSPKYLFRKEGQNVTLSCEQNLNHDAMYWYRQDPGQGLRLIYYSQIVNDFQKGDIAEGYSVSREKKESFPLTVTSAQKNPTAFYLCASSMPAHNEQFFGPGTRLTVL.